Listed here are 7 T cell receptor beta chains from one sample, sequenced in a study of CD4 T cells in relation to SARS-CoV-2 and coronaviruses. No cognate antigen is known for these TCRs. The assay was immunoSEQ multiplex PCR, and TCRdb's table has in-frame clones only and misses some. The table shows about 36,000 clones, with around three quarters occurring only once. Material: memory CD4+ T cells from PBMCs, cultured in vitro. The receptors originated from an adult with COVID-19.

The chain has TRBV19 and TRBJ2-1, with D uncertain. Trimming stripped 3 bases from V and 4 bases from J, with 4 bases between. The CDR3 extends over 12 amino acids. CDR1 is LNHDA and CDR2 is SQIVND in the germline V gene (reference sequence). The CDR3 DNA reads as TGTGCCAGTAGTATCCAGTACAATGAGCAGTTCTTC. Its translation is CASSIQYNEQFF.

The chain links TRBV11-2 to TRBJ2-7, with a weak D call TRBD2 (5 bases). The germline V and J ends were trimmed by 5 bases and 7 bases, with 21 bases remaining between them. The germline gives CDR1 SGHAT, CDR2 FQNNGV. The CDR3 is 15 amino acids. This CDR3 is CASSLRAVAGEEQYF. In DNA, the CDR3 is TGTGCCAGCAGCCTCCGGGCGGTAGCCGGGGAGGAGCAGTACTTC.

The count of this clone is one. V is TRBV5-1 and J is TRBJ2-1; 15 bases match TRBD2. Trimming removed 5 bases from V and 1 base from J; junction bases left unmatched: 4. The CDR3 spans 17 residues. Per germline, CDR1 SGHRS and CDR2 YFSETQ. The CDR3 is CASRPGTSGRSYNEQFF. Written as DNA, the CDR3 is TGCGCCAGCAGACCCGGGACTAGCGGGAGGTCCTACAATGAGCAGTTCTTC.

Here the CDR3 reads CAWSDTSYEQYF. DNA of the CDR3: TGTGCCTGGAGTGACACTTCCTACGAGCAGTACTTC. The J gene is TRBJ2-7, the V gene TRBV30; D unclear. From germline, CDR1 is GTSNPN and CDR2 SVGIG (reference sequence). This CDR3 has 12 residues. V was trimmed by 1 base and J by 1 base, leaving 5 bases between them.

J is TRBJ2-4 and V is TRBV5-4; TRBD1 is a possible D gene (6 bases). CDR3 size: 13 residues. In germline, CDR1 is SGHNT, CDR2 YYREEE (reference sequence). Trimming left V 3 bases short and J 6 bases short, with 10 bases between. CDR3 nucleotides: TGTGCCAGCAGCTCGGACAGATCAAACATTCAGTACTTC. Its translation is CASSSDRSNIQYF.

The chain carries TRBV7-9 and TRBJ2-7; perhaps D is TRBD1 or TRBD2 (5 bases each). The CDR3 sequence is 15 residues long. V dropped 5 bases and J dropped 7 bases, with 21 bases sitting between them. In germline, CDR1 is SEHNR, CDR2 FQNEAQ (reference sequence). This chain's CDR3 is CASSHLGAAGAEQYF. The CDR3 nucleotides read TGTGCCAGCAGCCACCTCGGGGCGGCCGGGGCTGAGCAGTACTTC.

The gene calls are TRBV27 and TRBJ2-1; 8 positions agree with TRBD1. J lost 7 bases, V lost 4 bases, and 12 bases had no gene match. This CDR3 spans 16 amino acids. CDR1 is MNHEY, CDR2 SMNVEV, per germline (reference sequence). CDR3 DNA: TGTGCCAGCAGTTCACCTCCCCGGGACAGGCGGAATGAGCAGTTCTTC. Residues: CASSSPPRDRRNEQFF.